These T cell receptor beta chains were read from a single sample in a study of blood T cell repertoires in COVID-19. The protocol was immunoSEQ multiplex PCR, while the TCRdb copy is restricted to in-frame clones and leaves out a portion. The sample lists around 60,000 clones; 74% were seen once. Sequences were obtained from peripheral blood. The receptors come from a woman aged 80 or over with acute or convalescent COVID-19. Both conserved end residues are part of each CDR3.

v_call: TRBV6-5
j_call: TRBJ2-7
cdr3_aa: CASGLADLYEQYF

v_call: TRBV7-2
j_call: TRBJ2-7
cdr3_aa: CASSPRAGGVYEQYF

v_call: TRBV9
j_call: TRBJ1-2
cdr3_aa: CASSVGPGTGYGYTF

v_call: TRBV5-4
j_call: TRBJ2-1
cdr3_aa: CASSLELAGWVNEQFF

v_call: TRBV6-5
j_call: TRBJ1-4
cdr3_aa: CAARSGSEKLFF

v_call: TRBV28
j_call: TRBJ2-3
cdr3_aa: CASSFPLEPGGADTQYF

v_call: TRBV5-1
j_call: TRBJ1-6
cdr3_aa: CASSLAPTGLDSPLHF

v_call: TRBV7-2
j_call: TRBJ2-7
cdr3_aa: CASSSLGLANSYEQYF

v_call: TRBV28
j_call: TRBJ2-1
cdr3_aa: CASSLSLAGGLNEQFF

v_call: TRBV5-1
j_call: TRBJ1-6
cdr3_aa: CASSLDQTYNSPLHF

v_call: TRBV5-6
j_call: TRBJ1-5
cdr3_aa: CASSRTGDRNQPQHF

v_call: TRBV6-6
j_call: TRBJ2-1
cdr3_aa: CASSSRGLAGVGEQFF

v_call: TRBV28
j_call: TRBJ1-5
cdr3_aa: CASSSGGPYSNQPQHF

v_call: TRBV19
j_call: TRBJ2-7
cdr3_aa: CASSIGWTGDEQYF

v_call: TRBV11-2
j_call: TRBJ2-6
cdr3_aa: CASAQGASGANVLTF

v_call: TRBV6-5
j_call: TRBJ2-7
cdr3_aa: CASSISGQGEQYF

v_call: TRBV6-6
j_call: TRBJ1-5
cdr3_aa: CASSPSRTGYNQPQHF

v_call: TRBV19
j_call: TRBJ1-3
cdr3_aa: CASGGAGVSGNTIYF

v_call: TRBV30
j_call: TRBJ1-2
cdr3_aa: CAWRPSPDILVTF

v_call: TRBV10-3
j_call: TRBJ2-1
cdr3_aa: CAIRGTSVYNEQFF

v_call: TRBV5-1
j_call: TRBJ2-1
cdr3_aa: CASSLSSNLYNEQFF

v_call: TRBV15
j_call: TRBJ2-1
cdr3_aa: CATSRDRTSGIEQFF

v_call: TRBV7-2
j_call: TRBJ1-6
cdr3_aa: CASSSRDRTRRGSPLHF

v_call: TRBV28
j_call: TRBJ1-2
cdr3_aa: CASSLGVPYGYTF

v_call: TRBV5-4
j_call: TRBJ1-1
cdr3_aa: CASSLISGEFEAFF

v_call: TRBV5-1
j_call: TRBJ2-6
cdr3_aa: CASSRSEASGANVLTF

v_call: TRBV4-1
j_call: TRBJ2-1
cdr3_aa: CASSQGGGEPGTDEQFF

v_call: TRBV25-1
j_call: TRBJ2-7
cdr3_aa: CASSELSGGRNEQYF

v_call: TRBV19
j_call: TRBJ2-2
cdr3_aa: CASSISASAGTGELFF

v_call: TRBV19
j_call: TRBJ2-2
cdr3_aa: CASRRGIRDTGELFF

v_call: TRBV19
j_call: TRBJ2-2
cdr3_aa: CASKRFINTGELFF

v_call: TRBV7-9
j_call: TRBJ1-3
cdr3_aa: CASSVMGARDTIYF

v_call: TRBV28
j_call: TRBJ1-1
cdr3_aa: CASSRDIGGGWAEAFF

v_call: TRBV11-3
j_call: TRBJ2-7
cdr3_aa: CASSLGRTETAEQYF

v_call: TRBV5-4
j_call: TRBJ2-1
cdr3_aa: CASSFERVDEQFF

v_call: TRBV3-1/TRBV3-2
j_call: TRBJ2-2
cdr3_aa: CASSPYRLPPGELFF

v_call: TRBV27
j_call: TRBJ2-3
cdr3_aa: CASSLIGTVTDTQYF

v_call: TRBV19
j_call: TRBJ2-7
cdr3_aa: CASSVSGDPLYEQYF

v_call: TRBV19
j_call: TRBJ1-1
cdr3_aa: CASSMPGRQGAWGAFF

v_call: TRBV7-8
j_call: TRBJ2-7
cdr3_aa: CASSFGQEPTYEQYF

v_call: TRBV20-1
j_call: TRBJ1-1
cdr3_aa: CSAEQDTEAFF

v_call: TRBV6-4
j_call: TRBJ1-1
cdr3_aa: CASSEQGNTEAFF

v_call: TRBV5-1
j_call: TRBJ2-1
cdr3_aa: CASSLYLDRGPPTYNEQFF

v_call: TRBV19
j_call: TRBJ1-2
cdr3_aa: CASSADRVINYGYTF

v_call: TRBV28
j_call: TRBJ2-7
cdr3_aa: CASRVGRAPNEQYF

v_call: TRBV5-6
j_call: TRBJ2-3
cdr3_aa: CASSLYTSTDTQYF

v_call: TRBV7-9
j_call: TRBJ1-2
cdr3_aa: CASSLLRDRDGYTF

v_call: TRBV6-6
j_call: TRBJ2-5
cdr3_aa: CASSQTRSGSHRIGTQYF

v_call: TRBV5-5
j_call: TRBJ2-7
cdr3_aa: CASSLVGTGTLEQYF

v_call: TRBV28
j_call: TRBJ1-6
cdr3_aa: CASSSTGSYNSPLHF

v_call: TRBV5-6
j_call: TRBJ2-5
cdr3_aa: CASPCDRAETQYF

v_call: TRBV5-5
j_call: TRBJ1-4
cdr3_aa: CASSREVTGVEKLFF

v_call: TRBV21-1
j_call: TRBJ1-6
cdr3_aa: CASIPRGNNSPLHF

v_call: TRBV12-5
j_call: TRBJ2-4
cdr3_aa: CASGLVHSMSAKNIQYF

v_call: TRBV2
j_call: TRBJ2-2
cdr3_aa: CASSESAEWPGELFF

v_call: TRBV5-1
j_call: TRBJ2-3
cdr3_aa: CASSPIGADTQYF

v_call: TRBV5-1
j_call: TRBJ1-2
cdr3_aa: CASSPDSPSSTNYGYTF

v_call: TRBV6-6
j_call: TRBJ2-7
cdr3_aa: CASSRSGEQYF

v_call: TRBV6-1
j_call: TRBJ1-5
cdr3_aa: CASSEAVLRDRVSQPQHF